What follows are 27 T cell receptor beta chains derived from one specimen sequenced in a study of OX40 agonist ivuxolimab in advanced cancers. Some clones are missing from TCRdb's copy, which holds only in-frame ones; the method was immunoSEQ multiplex PCR. The table has roughly 48,000 clones, about 83% seen once. Here the sequenced sample was CD4+ or CD8+ T cells sorted from blood, taken in a trial of the OX40 agonist ivuxolimab. The source is an adult with an advanced solid tumor such as melanoma, head and neck, liver or kidney cancer.

This clone was observed a few times. This chain joins TRBV4-3 and TRBJ1-6; D is unresolved. Trimming left V 1 base short and J 11 bases short, with 9 bases between. This CDR3 contains 13 residues. The germline V gene has CDR1 LGHNA and CDR2 YSLEER. Here the CDR3 DNA reads TGCGCCAGCAGCCAAGGGACGAATCCACCCCTCCACTTT. This sequence encodes CASSQGTNPPLHF.

The chain has TRBV6-4 and TRBJ2-6, with D hard to call. CDR3 size: 13 residues. The germline V gene encodes CDR1 MRHNA and CDR2 SNTAGT. Trimming removed 6 bases at V and 2 bases at J, with 5 bases between. The CDR3 bases are TGTGCCAGCAGGGCGGCTGGGGCCAACGTCCTGACTTTC. Its protein product is CASRAAGANVLTF.

V and J are TRBV9 and TRBJ1-6; 7 nucleotides line up with TRBD1. Germline loops: CDR1 SGDLS, CDR2 YYNGEE. This CDR3 has 15 residues. V was pared by 3 bases and J by 10 bases, with 10 bases of the junction left unmatched. CDR3 nucleotide sequence: TGTGCCAGCAGCGACCCCGGGACAGTCGGATCACCCCTCCACTTT. Translation: CASSDPGTVGSPLHF.

The V and J genes are TRBV5-1 and TRBJ1-4; 7 bases line up with TRBD1. V lost 4 bases, J lost 6 bases, and 6 bases stayed unmatched. The CDR3 spans 14 residues. Germline assignment: CDR1 SGHRS and CDR2 YFSETQ. The CDR3 sequence is CASSPQGVDEKLFF. The CDR3 DNA follows: TGCGCCAGCAGCCCCCAGGGGGTTGATGAAAAACTGTTTTTT.

The chain carries TRBV18 and TRBJ2-7; TRBD1 agrees at 8 bases. CDR1 KGHSH and CDR2 LQKENI come from the germline V gene. Trimming removed 2 bases from V and 2 bases from J; junction bases left unmatched: 2. CDR3 length: 14 amino acids. In DNA, the CDR3 is TGTGCCAGCTCACCAAGGACAGGGACCTACGAGCAGTACTTC. This encodes CASSPRTGTYEQYF.

This sequence joins TRBV18 and TRBJ1-4; a weak D match, TRBD1 (5 bases). Germline V lookup: CDR1 KGHSH, CDR2 LQKENI. Trimming removed 3 bases from V and 4 bases from J, with 15 bases in between. CDR3 length: 16 residues. In DNA, the CDR3 is TGTGCCAGCTCACCCCTTGGGACTGAGATTAATGAAAAACTGTTTTTT. It yields the protein CASSPLGTEINEKLFF.

The DNA for the CDR3 is TGTGCCAGCAGCCTGGCCAATCGAAACTACGAGCAGTACTTC. This codes for CASSLANRNYEQYF. The chain uses TRBV5-5 and TRBJ2-7, with D unclear. The germline gives CDR1 SGHKS, CDR2 YYEKEE (reference sequence). The CDR3 sequence is 14 residues long. V was pared by 4 bases and J by 3 bases, with 14 bases between.

The chain is built from TRBV7-9 and TRBJ1-2, with TRBD1 matching 8 bases. CDR3 length equals 16 residues. Germline loops: CDR1 SEHNR, CDR2 FQNEAQ (reference sequence). V lost 0 bases and J lost 5; bases outside the gene matches: 8. CDR3 protein: CASSLANLDRAYGYTF. The CDR3 region has the DNA TGTGCCAGCAGCTTAGCGAATCTGGACAGGGCTTATGGCTACACCTTC. The entire variable domain, with the rest obtained from reference TRBV7-9 and TRBJ1-2, is as follows: DTGVSQNPRHKITKRGQNVTFRCDPISEHNRLYWYRQTLGQGPEFLTYFQNEAQLEKSRLLSDRFSAERPKGSFSTLEIQRTEQGDSAMYLCASSLANLDRAYGYTFGSGTRLTVV.

This sequence joins TRBV6-4 and TRBJ1-5; perhaps TRBD1 as D (6 bases). The V end was cut by 0 bases, the J end by 5 bases, with 23 bases between. Germline CDR1 is MRHNA and CDR2 is SNTAGT. CDR3 size: 19 residues. This chain's CDR3 is CASSDSTDRSRTNHQPQHF. In nucleotides, the CDR3 is TGTGCCAGCAGTGACTCGACAGACAGGTCCCGAACTAACCATCAGCCCCAGCATTTT.

V and J are TRBV29-1 and TRBJ1-2; 8 bases match TRBD1. The CDR3 contains 12 residues. Germline V gene data show CDR1 as SQVTM and CDR2 as ANQGSEA. The V segment lost 7 bases and the J segment 8 bases; nucleotides outside the gene matches: 9. The CDR3 sequence is CSGADRVGGYTF. The CDR3 DNA reads as TGCAGCGGCGCGGACAGGGTGGGGGGCTACACCTTC.

The J gene is TRBJ1-1, the V gene TRBV6-6, with TRBD1 as a possible D gene (5 bases). This CDR3 comprises 15 residues. The ends were cut back, 7 bases at V and 5 bases at J, with 20 bases in the middle. CDR1 and CDR2 (germline): MNHNY, SVGAGI (reference sequence). In nucleotides, the CDR3 is TGTGCCAGCACAGGGTCGGCAGGGAAAAGAACTGAAGCTTTCTTT. Its protein is CASTGSAGKRTEAFF.

The chain has TRBV15 and TRBJ2-1; 11 positions match TRBD2. Germline CDR1 and CDR2: LNHNV and YYDKDF (reference sequence). V trimming: 2 bases; J trimming: 5 bases; junction bases outside the gene matches: 8. This CDR3 has 17 residues. CDR3 sequence reads: CATSRLNIAGGHNEQFF. The CDR3 DNA reads TGTGCCACCAGCAGATTGAATATAGCGGGGGGGCACAATGAGCAGTTCTTC.

The chain recombines TRBV5-1 with TRBJ1-2, with D possibly being TRBD1 (6 bases). CDR3 length: 12 residues. Per germline, CDR1 SGHRS and CDR2 YFSETQ. Trimming shortened V by 4 bases and J by 8 bases, and 12 bases separated the two germline ends. The CDR3 spells CASSTGQYGYTF. The CDR3 coding sequence is TGCGCCAGCAGCACCGGACAGTACGGCTACACCTTC.

This sequence joins TRBV2 and TRBJ1-5; tentative D call: TRBD1 (5 bases). Trimming pared 8 bases from V and 2 bases from J, leaving 10 bases between. This CDR3 spans 13 amino acids. From germline, CDR1 is SNHLY and CDR2 FYNNEI. CDR3 loop: CASGGEGNQPQHF. In DNA form, the CDR3 reads TGTGCCAGCGGGGGGGAAGGCAATCAGCCCCAGCATTTT. Together with reference TRBV2 and TRBJ1-5, the CDR3 gives the full variable domain: EPEVTQTPSHQVTQMGQEVILRCVPISNHLYFYWYRQILGQKVEFLVSFYNNEISEKSEIFDDQFSVERPDGSNFTLKIRSTKLEDSAMYFCASGGEGNQPQHFGDGTRLSIL.

This clone was seen only a few times. The rearrangement links TRBV7-9 to TRBJ2-7; a weak D match, TRBD1 (6 bases). V lost 5 bases and J 6 bases, leaving 17 bases between the germline ends. This CDR3 comprises 14 residues. Germline loops: CDR1 SEHNR, CDR2 FQNEAQ (reference sequence). The CDR3 nucleotides read TGTGCCAGCAGCCCCAGCGGACAGTCCCTCGAGCAGTACTTC. This translates into CASSPSGQSLEQYF.

The genes are TRBV5-1 and TRBJ2-1; D might be TRBD1 or TRBD2, each matching 5 bases. Germline V lookup: CDR1 SGHRS, CDR2 YFSETQ. This CDR3 contains 17 residues. The V end lost 5 bases, the J end lost 2 bases, and 20 bases lay between the germline ends. In DNA, the CDR3 is TGCGCCAGCAGTCGGGACGCCTTCCCGGTGGCCTACAATGAGCAGTTCTTC. Protein product: CASSRDAFPVAYNEQFF.

This chain uses TRBV4-3 with TRBJ2-3; 10 bases agree with TRBD2. Germline CDR1 reads LGHNA; CDR2 reads YSLEER. V dropped 2 bases and J dropped 1; count of bases not matched to a gene: 6. The CDR3 consists of 17 residues. The DNA for the CDR3 is TGCGCCAGCAGCCAAACTTTAGCGGGGGGCCGCACAGATACGCAGTATTTT. This translates into CASSQTLAGGRTDTQYF.

V is TRBV5-1 and J is TRBJ1-6, with D unresolved. V dropped 2 bases and J dropped 6 bases, with 15 bases sitting between them. This CDR3 spans 16 amino acids. Germline CDR1 and CDR2: SGHRS and YFSETQ. The CDR3 DNA follows: TGCGCCAGCAGCTTAAGGGAGGGTAGAGGTAATTCACCCCTCCACTTT. It specifies CASSLREGRGNSPLHF.

The rearrangement links TRBV5-1 to TRBJ2-3, with 7 bases fitting TRBD2. The CDR3 runs 12 residues. V lost 3 bases to trimming and J lost 8 bases; unmatched junction nucleotides: 3. Germline V gene lookup returns CDR1 SGHRS and CDR2 YFSETQ. The CDR3 DNA follows: TGCGCCAGCAGCTGGGAGGGCGGTACGCAGTATTTT. The encoded protein is CASSWEGGTQYF.

The chain couples TRBV6-6 to TRBJ2-2; 7 positions match TRBD2. CDR1 MNHNY and CDR2 SVGAGI come from the germline V gene (reference sequence). With V trimmed by 9 bases and J by 1 base, 8 bases remained unmatched. This CDR3 has 15 amino acids. The DNA for the CDR3 is TGTGCCAGTACCGGGACTACTGTGAACACCGGGGAGCTGTTTTTT. It specifies CASTGTTVNTGELFF.

The chain uses TRBV6-5 and TRBJ1-2; TRBD1 aligns across 7 bases. Germline values: CDR1 MNHEY, CDR2 SVGAGI. The CDR3 runs 11 residues. Trimming took 8 bases from V and 4 from J; bases not matched to a gene: 1. The CDR3 DNA follows: TGTGCCAGCCGGGACAGCTATGGCTACACCTTC. This encodes CASRDSYGYTF.

V usage is TRBV18 and J usage is TRBJ2-4; D uncertain. The V and J ends lost 3 bases and 1 base respectively, with 10 bases between them. The CDR3 contains 15 residues. The germline gives CDR1 KGHSH, CDR2 LQKENI. This CDR3 is CASSPTGIAKNIQYF. CDR3 DNA sequence: TGTGCCAGCTCACCTACCGGTATCGCCAAAAACATTCAGTACTTC.

This chain links TRBV29-1 with TRBJ1-5, with D tentatively TRBD1 (5 bases). The CDR3 length is 15 residues. The V and J ends lost 7 bases and 3 bases respectively, with 19 bases between them. Germline values: CDR1 SQVTM, CDR2 ANQGSEA. Written as DNA, the CDR3 is TGCAGCGACCCGCTCAGGGAGGGAAACAATCAGCCCCAGCATTTT. Translation: CSDPLREGNNQPQHF. Supplemented by reference TRBV29-1 and TRBJ1-5, the full variable domain reads SAVISQKPSRDICQRGTSLTIQCQVDSQVTMMFWYRQQPGQSLTLIATANQGSEATYESGFVIDKFPISRPNLTFSTLTVSNMSPEDSSIYLCSDPLREGNNQPQHFGDGTRLSIL.

The chain is built from TRBV4-3 and TRBJ2-3; 12 nucleotides match TRBD2. Trimming at V came to 2 bases and at J to 0 bases, leaving 9 bases not matched to a gene. CDR1 is LGHNA and CDR2 is YSLEER in the germline V gene. The CDR3 is 19 amino acids. Here the CDR3 reads CASSQRATSGGLSTDTQYF. CDR3 sequence (DNA): TGCGCCAGCAGCCAAAGGGCGACTAGCGGGGGATTAAGCACAGATACGCAGTATTTT.

The CDR3 reads CASSEYGDIGGYTF. The DNA for the CDR3 is TGTGCCAGCAGTGAATACGGGGACATAGGAGGCTACACCTTC. The chain uses TRBV25-1 and TRBJ1-2, with a possible D match to TRBD1 (6 bases). This CDR3 is built from 14 residues. Germline V CDR1 and CDR2: MGHDK, SYGVNS. Trimming took off 0 bases at V and 8 bases at J, with 13 bases between the two ends.

The V and J genes are TRBV5-4 and TRBJ2-2; 9 bases line up with TRBD2. Per the germline V gene, CDR1 is SGHNT and CDR2 is YYREEE (reference sequence). The CDR3 loop spans 16 amino acids. Trimming removed 4 bases from V and 2 bases from J; junction bases left unmatched: 6. The CDR3 DNA reads as TGTGCCAGCAGCAGGGCTAGCGGGGTAAACACCGGGGAGCTGTTTTTT. This encodes CASSRASGVNTGELFF.

The rearrangement uses TRBV7-6 and TRBJ1-4; 10 bases are a match to TRBD1. From germline, CDR1 is SGHVS and CDR2 FNYEAQ. CDR3 size: 16 residues. With 5 bases clipped from V and 10 bases from J, the junction kept 13 bases outside the gene matches. The CDR3: CASSAQGQGVSGKLFF. The CDR3 region has the DNA TGTGCCAGCAGCGCCCAAGGACAGGGGGTATCTGGAAAACTGTTTTTT.